The source of this TCR beta chain is a study of T cells in localized non-small cell lung cancer. Profiling relied on immunoSEQ multiplex PCR, and the TCRdb table lists in-frame clones only, not all of them. This sample has approximately 3,100 clones, with 24% found just once. By sample fraction, this clone is medium-sized. Germline-derived CDR1 and CDR2 are MNHGY and SAAAGT. The CDR3 sequence is 13 residues long. V was clipped by 6 bases and J by 0 bases, with 6 bases between them. The gene calls are TRBV6-8 and TRBJ1-5; D remains unclear. The clonotype was recovered from a man aged 35-75 years with stage I squamous cell lung carcinoma. The sequenced sample was lung tumor tissue, obtained before any cancer treatment. The CDR3 loop reads CASSLNSNQPQHF. Here the CDR3 DNA reads TGTGCCAGCAGCCTCAATAGCAATCAGCCCCAGCATTTT.